The entry below describes one T cell receptor beta chain. The CDR3 has 13 residues. Germline V gene data show CDR1 as SGHVS and CDR2 as FNYEAQ. The V end was cut by 1 base, the J end by 1 base, with 4 bases between. The table came from immunoSEQ multiplex PCR; TCRdb's copy has only in-frame clones and leaves some out. The top ten hold 0.9% of the sample, which has about 40,000 clones, around 92% seen once. This entry is derived from a study of ipilimumab plus nivolumab after autologous stem cell transplantation. Sequencing used PBMCs, obtained in a trial of ipilimumab plus nivolumab as post-transplant consolidation. This clonotype was sampled from a male donor with multiple myeloma. The chain has TRBV7-6 and TRBJ2-5; the D is unclear. DNA of the CDR3: TGTGCCAGCAGCTTAGGTCGCCAAGAGACCCAGTACTTC. It encodes CASSLGRQETQYF.